This T cell receptor (beta chain) was captured in a study of Ad26.COV2.S vaccination and SARS-CoV-2 variants. Overall study: Within the COV1001 Ad26.COV2.S trial arm, the donor was enrolled. Intramuscularly, Ad26.COV2.S was given either once or twice, 56 days apart.

CDR1 and CDR2 from the germline V gene are WSHSY and SAAADI. The CDR3 contains 15 residues. Trimming stripped 1 base from V and 8 bases from J, with 17 bases between. As for treatment: roughly 19 received Ad26.COV2.S at low or high dose, single or two shots; about 5 received placebo; per-sample allocation not given. Repertoires come from day 63 after the first vaccine or placebo injection. The method was immunoSEQ multiplex PCR; TCRdb's version includes in-frame clones alone and lacks a portion of them. The sample lists 380,000 or so clones, more than 85% occurring once. The TCR originated in a person aged 18 to 59 who received the Ad26.COV2.S COVID-19 vaccine or a placebo. Sequencing used peripheral blood, obtained in a trial of Ad26.COV2.S vaccine versus placebo. The chain carries TRBV10-2 and TRBJ1-2, with D unclear. The DNA of the CDR3 is TGCGCCAGCAGTGAGTTTCGCGAAGGGTCTAGCGGCTACACCTTC. It codes for CASSEFREGSSGYTF.